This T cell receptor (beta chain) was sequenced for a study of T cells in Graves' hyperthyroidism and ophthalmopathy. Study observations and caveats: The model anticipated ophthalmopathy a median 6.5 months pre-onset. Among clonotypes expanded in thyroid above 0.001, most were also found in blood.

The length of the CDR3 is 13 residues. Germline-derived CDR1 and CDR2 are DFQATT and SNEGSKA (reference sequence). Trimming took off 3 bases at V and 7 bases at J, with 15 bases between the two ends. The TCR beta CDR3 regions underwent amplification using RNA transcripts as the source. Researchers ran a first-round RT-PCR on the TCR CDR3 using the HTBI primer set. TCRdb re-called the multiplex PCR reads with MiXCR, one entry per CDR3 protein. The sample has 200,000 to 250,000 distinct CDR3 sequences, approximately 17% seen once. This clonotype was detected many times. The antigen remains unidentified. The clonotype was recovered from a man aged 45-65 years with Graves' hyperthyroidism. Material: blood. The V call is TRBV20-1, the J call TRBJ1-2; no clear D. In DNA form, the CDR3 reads TGCAGTGCTAGTCCAAGGGAAGGGTTTGGCTACACCTTC. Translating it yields CSASPREGFGYTF.